Presented here are 28 T cell receptor beta chains from one specimen sequenced in a study of long-term antiretroviral therapy in people with HIV. Survey-level resolution applied to immunoSEQ assay v3.0. Sequencing was performed with immunoSEQ multiplex PCR; in TCRdb, only in-frame clones are kept and a portion is missing. The sample yields 30,000 to 40,000 clones, over 65% seen once. Sequencing was performed on unsorted PBMCs, taken 2 years after starting antiretroviral therapy. The source of these receptors is a woman aged 50 to 65 with HIV.

The chain links TRBV6-5 to TRBJ2-5, with D maybe TRBD1 (6 bases). This CDR3 is built from 13 residues. Looked up from germline, CDR1 is MNHEY and CDR2 is SVGAGI. The V and J ends lost 6 bases and 3 bases respectively, with 11 bases between them. This chain's CDR3 is CASRRTVKETQYF. The CDR3 nucleotides are TGTGCCAGCAGAAGGACAGTGAAAGAGACCCAGTACTTC.

V is TRBV28 and J is TRBJ2-7; 7 bases match TRBD2. Germline CDR1 MDHEN, CDR2 SYDVKM. CDR3 length: 15 residues. V lost 3 bases to trimming and J lost 1 base; unmatched junction nucleotides: 6. CDR3 nucleotide sequence: TGTGCCAGCAGTTTTCCTAGCGGACCTTCCTACGAGCAGTACTTC. It translates to CASSFPSGPSYEQYF.

The V call is TRBV29-1, the J call TRBJ2-1, with a weak D call TRBD1 (6 bases). Germline CDR1 and CDR2: SQVTM and ANQGSEA. This CDR3 has 12 amino acids. V shed 2 bases and J shed 10 bases, with 12 bases lying between them. The DNA for the CDR3 is TGCAGCGTTGAAAAGGAAAGGGGGGAGCAGTTCTTC. Translation: CSVEKERGEQFF.

The gene calls are TRBV30 and TRBJ1-2; no firm D call. The CDR3 consists of 12 residues. Germline CDR1 and CDR2: GTSNPN and SVGIG (reference sequence). V shed 0 bases and J shed 8 bases, with 10 bases lying between them. The CDR3 coding sequence is TGTGCCTGGAGTGTACTTACCGCAGGCTACACCTTC. It translates to CAWSVLTAGYTF.

This clone was picked up one time. The chain has TRBV11-2 and TRBJ2-7, with D tentatively TRBD1 or TRBD2 (5 bases each). V was cut by 1 base and J by 3 bases, with 10 bases left in between. Germline V gives CDR1 SGHAT, CDR2 FQNNGV. There are 14 residues in the CDR3. The CDR3 here is CASSLGGTGYEQYV. The CDR3 nucleotides read TGTGCCAGCAGCTTAGGTGGGACGGGCTACGAGCAGTACGTC.

This clone was detected once. This chain uses TRBV6-1 with TRBJ1-6, with TRBD1 identical over 8 bases. The germline CDR1 and CDR2 sequences are MNHNS and SASEGT. The V gene end was trimmed by 10 bases and the J gene end by 7 bases; junction bases not matched to a gene: 9. CDR3 size: 14 residues. CDR3 in amino acids: CATVRDRRNSPLHF. In nucleotides, the CDR3 is TGTGCCACCGTACGGGACAGGCGGAATTCACCCCTCCACTTT.

CDR3 nucleotide sequence: TGTGCCAGCAGTGAAGAGTCCAGGGTAGGTGGCTACACCTTC. This gives the protein CASSEESRVGGYTF. The V gene is TRBV2, the J gene TRBJ1-2; D possibly corresponds to TRBD1 (5 bases). Germline V gives CDR1 SNHLY, CDR2 FYNNEI. V was pared by 1 base and J by 7 bases, with 13 bases between. This CDR3 is 14 amino acids long.

A few counts support this clone. This sequence joins TRBV7-9 and TRBJ1-4; D is ambiguous. The CDR3 sequence is 11 residues long. With 4 bases removed from V and 7 bases from J, the gap between germline ends came to 4 bases. Looked up from germline, CDR1 is SEHNR and CDR2 is FQNEAQ (reference sequence). CDR3 coding DNA: TGTGCCAGCAGCTCCACTGAAAAACTGTTTTTT. This gives the protein CASSSTEKLFF.

This chain connects TRBV12-5 to TRBJ2-7, with 8 bases fitting TRBD2. The CDR3 runs to 14 residues. With V trimmed by 4 bases and J by 5 bases, 7 bases remained unmatched. The germline V gene encodes CDR1 LGHNT and CDR2 FRNRAP. CDR3 DNA sequence: TGTGCTAGTGGTTACCCCGGGGGGGTCCACGAGCAGTACTTC. Its translation: CASGYPGGVHEQYF.

V and J are TRBV4-2 and TRBJ2-5; D possibly corresponds to TRBD2 (9 bases). This CDR3 comprises 15 residues. V dropped 6 bases and J dropped 4 bases, with 18 bases sitting between them. Germline V gives CDR1 LGHNA, CDR2 YNFKEQ. CDR3 amino acids: CASSSAGGTGETQYF. The CDR3 nucleotides are TGTGCCAGCAGTTCTGCGGGGGGGACAGGAGAGACCCAGTACTTC.

The chain links TRBV7-2 to TRBJ1-2; D not certain. This CDR3 contains 13 residues. The germline V and J ends were trimmed by 5 bases and 4 bases, with 11 bases remaining between them. Germline V CDR1 and CDR2: SGHTA, FQGNSA. CDR3 bases: TGTGCCAGCAGCAATTCCGCGGGCTATGGCTACACCTTC. The encoded protein is CASSNSAGYGYTF.

The chain links TRBV20-1 to TRBJ1-2, with a possible D match to TRBD1 (5 bases). The germline gives CDR1 DFQATT, CDR2 SNEGSKA (reference sequence). This CDR3 has 10 residues. Between the trimmed V and J ends, which lost 5 bases and 6 bases, there was a span of 7 bases. The CDR3 loop reads CSARDDGYTF. In DNA form, the CDR3 reads TGCAGTGCTCGGGACGATGGCTACACCTTC.

This clone appeared once. This sequence joins TRBV5-1 and TRBJ2-2; D tentatively reads TRBD1 or TRBD2 (5 bases each). CDR1 and CDR2 (germline): SGHRS, YFSETQ. V lost 4 bases to trimming and J lost 5 bases, with 21 bases between them. This CDR3 is built from 17 residues. The CDR3 DNA reads TGCGCCAGCAGCATCTTACGCCCGACCTGGGGGACCGGGGAGCTGTTTTTT. This gives the protein CASSILRPTWGTGELFF.

V is TRBV9 and J is TRBJ2-3; TRBD1 or TRBD2 may be the D gene (7 bases each). The CDR3 length is 15 residues. The V gene lost 6 bases and the J gene lost 2 bases, with 16 bases spanning the gap. Germline V CDR1 and CDR2: SGDLS, YYNGEE. The CDR3 spells CASTRGGASTDTQYF. CDR3 DNA sequence: TGTGCCAGCACCAGGGGGGGGGCCTCCACAGATACGCAGTATTTT.

This clone was counted between two and nine times. The chain couples TRBV5-1 to TRBJ2-2; a weak D match, TRBD1 (6 bases). This CDR3 is 14 amino acids long. V was clipped by 4 bases and J by 8 bases, with 15 bases between them. CDR1 and CDR2 (germline): SGHRS, YFSETQ. The CDR3 DNA reads TGCGCCAGCAGCCAGAATCAGGGGCCGGGGGAGCTGTTTTTT. Protein sequence: CASSQNQGPGELFF.

This rearrangement joins TRBV7-3 to TRBJ2-3; a weak D match, TRBD2 (5 bases). CDR1 is SGHTA, CDR2 FQGTGA, per germline. The CDR3 has 18 amino acids. V was clipped by 0 bases and J by 1 base, with 17 bases between them. CDR3 DNA: TGTGCCAGCAGCTTAACCGCGGGCGGATCACCTGGCACAGATACGCAGTATTTT. Translated: CASSLTAGGSPGTDTQYF.

The chain uses TRBV6-6 and TRBJ1-1, with unresolved D. The CDR3 is 14 amino acids. Germline CDR1 and CDR2: MNHNY and SVGAGI (reference sequence). V lost 2 bases, J lost 0 bases, and 7 bases lay in between. The CDR3, as DNA: TGTGCCAGCAGTTACGCAGACGTGAACACTGAAGCTTTCTTT. As protein: CASSYADVNTEAFF.

V usage is TRBV11-2 and J usage is TRBJ2-7; TRBD1 matches 7 bases. Germline assignment: CDR1 SGHAT and CDR2 FQNNGV. V lost 0 bases, J lost 4 bases, and 12 bases stayed unmatched. The CDR3 spans 17 residues. CDR3 region: CASSLDGATGYSYEQYV. CDR3 in DNA: TGTGCCAGCAGCTTAGATGGCGCGACAGGGTATAGTTACGAGCAGTACGTC.

This CDR3 is CASSSGETQYF. Here the CDR3 DNA reads TGTGCCAGCAGTTCCGGGGAGACCCAGTACTTC. The rearrangement links TRBV27 to TRBJ2-5; D ambiguous. The V gene lost 4 bases and the J gene lost 5 bases, with 5 bases spanning the gap. CDR3 size: 11 residues. The germline V gene has CDR1 MNHEY and CDR2 SMNVEV (reference sequence).

CDR3 in DNA: TGTGCCAGCAGCTACCCCGGGCGCTATGGCTACACCTTC. This translates into CASSYPGRYGYTF. This chain uses TRBV5-8 with TRBJ1-2; D gene ambiguous. V was pared by 3 bases and J by 4 bases, with 10 bases between. The germline gives CDR1 SGHTS, CDR2 YDEGEE. The CDR3 extends over 13 amino acids.

This sequence joins TRBV5-1 and TRBJ2-1; D remains unclear. CDR3 length equals 17 residues. Germline CDR1 reads SGHRS; CDR2 reads YFSETQ. The ends were cut back, 0 bases at V and 6 bases at J, with 19 bases in the middle. The CDR3 coding sequence is TGCGCCAGCAGCTTGGAGGGCAGGCCACATCCTTTCAATGAGCAGTTCTTC. Translation gives CASSLEGRPHPFNEQFF.

This chain links TRBV19 with TRBJ2-2; D tentatively fits TRBD1 or TRBD2 (5 bases each). The CDR3 consists of 14 residues. The germline CDR1 and CDR2 sequences are LNHDA and SQIVND (reference sequence). Trimming took off 5 bases at V and 4 bases at J, with 11 bases between the two ends. The CDR3 spells CASSFGTFTGELFF. The CDR3 coding sequence is TGTGCCAGTAGTTTCGGGACCTTCACCGGGGAGCTGTTTTTT.

This chain connects TRBV11-3 to TRBJ1-6, with D hard to call. The germline V gene has CDR1 SGHNT and CDR2 YENEEA. V lost 1 base and J lost 10, with 8 bases in between. CDR3 length: 13 amino acids. CDR3 DNA: TGTGCCAGCAGCTTAGCGGTAGGATCACCCCTCCACTTT. Its protein product is CASSLAVGSPLHF.

The chain carries TRBV7-9 and TRBJ2-7, with D perhaps given as TRBD1 or TRBD2 (6 bases each). The CDR3 is made up of 14 amino acids. Between the trimmed V and J ends, which lost 3 bases and 3 bases, there was a span of 12 bases. The germline V gene has CDR1 SEHNR and CDR2 FQNEAQ (reference sequence). The CDR3 sequence is CASSLGGSDYEQYV. Here the CDR3 DNA reads TGTGCCAGCAGCTTGGGGGGCAGTGACTACGAGCAGTACGTC.

The V gene is TRBV19, the J gene TRBJ2-2, with D unresolved. Germline V gives CDR1 LNHDA, CDR2 SQIVND (reference sequence). This CDR3 region has 14 residues. Trimming pared 8 bases from V and 4 bases from J, leaving 14 bases between. CDR3 residues: CASFGPSSTGELFF. Here the CDR3 DNA reads TGTGCCAGTTTTGGTCCCTCGAGCACCGGGGAGCTGTTTTTT. The whole variable domain, filled in from reference TRBV19 and TRBJ2-2, reads DGGITQSPKYLFRKEGQNVTLSCEQNLNHDAMYWYRQDPGQGLRLIYYSQIVNDFQKGDIAEGYSVSREKKESFPLTVTSAQKNPTAFYLCASFGPSSTGELFFGEGSRLTVL.

This chain joins TRBV11-2 and TRBJ1-5; D unresolved. Germline assignment: CDR1 SGHAT and CDR2 FQNNGV. V lost 1 base and J 0 bases, leaving 10 bases between the germline ends. This CDR3 has 16 residues. The chain's CDR3 is CASSLGTSYSNQPQHF. The CDR3 coding sequence is TGTGCCAGCAGCTTAGGCACATCGTATAGCAATCAGCCCCAGCATTTT.

The chain uses TRBV5-8 and TRBJ2-7; 7 bases fit TRBD1. Germline values: CDR1 SGHTS, CDR2 YDEGEE. This CDR3 has 16 residues. V was pared by 5 bases and J by 7 bases, with 18 bases of the junction left unmatched. CDR3 bases: TGTGCCAGCAGAGGACAGGTTCCAGATAAGTCTGGAGAGCAGTACGTC. Translating it yields CASRGQVPDKSGEQYV.

The chain combines TRBV5-1 with TRBJ2-7; tentative D call: TRBD2 (7 bases). V lost 5 bases and J 1 base, leaving 13 bases between the germline ends. This CDR3 region has 14 residues. Germline-derived CDR1 and CDR2 are SGHRS and YFSETQ. The CDR3 nucleotides are TGCGCCAGCAGGGTGGGGGGGCTATCCTACGAGCAGTACTTC. Translation: CASRVGGLSYEQYF.